This T cell receptor (beta chain) was obtained from a study of cytomegalovirus exposure and HLA in healthy donors. Germline V gene data show CDR1 as LNHDA and CDR2 as SQIVND (reference sequence). V lost 4 bases and J lost 2, with 12 bases in between. CDR3 size: 15 residues. As regards this clone: The antigen is undetermined.

The donors, nominally healthy at sampling, likely had unrecorded immune exposures. The primer mix had 60 Vbeta and 13 Jbeta primers. Here immunoSEQ multiplex PCR was the method, and the copy in TCRdb shows in-frame clones only, minus some. The table lists about 110,000 clones, approximately 66% of them singletons, with 11% in the top ten. Study results and caveats: For most TCR sequences rarity was the rule, although some public TCRs occurred in many donors. Highly shared sequence variants in one cluster were likely a sequencing artifact.

Sample: PBMCs. V gene TRBV19 combines with J gene TRBJ1-3; D not resolved. The receptor was derived from a middle-aged man in good health and CMV-seropositive. The CDR3 loop is CASSRSGRTGNTIYF. CDR3 sequence (DNA): TGTGCCAGTAGTAGGAGCGGGAGAACTGGAAACACCATATATTTT.